This passage covers 12 T cell receptor beta chains from one sample sequenced in a study of T cells in localized non-small cell lung cancer. Sequencing used immunoSEQ multiplex PCR; TCRdb keeps in-frame clones, though not all of them. This table holds more than 15,000 clones, around 84% found once. Source: peripheral blood, taken before any cancer treatment. The receptors here all came from an older male donor with stage I lung adenocarcinoma.

V usage is TRBV27 and J usage is TRBJ2-3, with TRBD2 matching over 11 bases. The CDR3 covers 17 residues. Germline CDR1 is MNHEY and CDR2 is SMNVEV (reference sequence). The J segment lost 0 bases and the V segment lost 5 bases, leaving 7 bases of the junction unmatched. CDR3 protein: CASSPIGTSGSTDTQYF. The CDR3 coding sequence is TGTGCCAGCAGTCCGATCGGGACTAGCGGAAGCACAGATACGCAGTATTTT.

The chain employs TRBV7-8 and TRBJ1-6; no clear D gene. Trimming took 4 bases from V and 2 from J, leaving 18 bases between them. The CDR3 covers 18 residues. Germline V gene sequence: CDR1 SGHVS, CDR2 FQNEAQ. CDR3 nucleotides: TGTGCCAGCAGCTCGAATACTGAAGGGAAGACCTATAATTCACCCCTCCACTTT. Amino acids: CASSSNTEGKTYNSPLHF.

The V call is TRBV4-1, the J call TRBJ2-3, with 13 bases matching TRBD2. In germline, CDR1 is MGHRA, CDR2 YSYEKL. The CDR3 runs to 15 residues. J was trimmed by 4 bases and V by 6 bases; bases with no gene match: 4. CDR3 sequence reads: CASSPLAGGPDTQYF. DNA of the CDR3: TGCGCCAGCAGTCCACTAGCGGGGGGGCCAGATACGCAGTATTTT.

The chain recombines TRBV19 with TRBJ2-5; perhaps TRBD1 as D (5 bases). Germline lookup yields CDR1 LNHDA and CDR2 SQIVND (reference sequence). V lost 2 bases and J lost 1, with 11 bases in between. The CDR3 is made up of 15 amino acids. The CDR3 reads CASSILAGPQETQYF. In DNA, the CDR3 is TGTGCCAGTAGTATATTGGCAGGGCCCCAAGAGACCCAGTACTTC.

The rearrangement links TRBV7-2 to TRBJ2-3, with no clear D. This CDR3 spans 14 amino acids. The V and J ends lost 5 bases and 1 base respectively, with 10 bases between them. Germline lookup yields CDR1 SGHTA and CDR2 FQGNSA. This CDR3 reads CASSARYGTDTQYF. CDR3 nucleotides: TGTGCCAGCAGCGCCAGATATGGCACAGATACGCAGTATTTT.

The chain has TRBV9 and TRBJ1-4, with D maybe TRBD1 (5 bases). The CDR3 runs 15 residues. Germline CDR1 and CDR2: SGDLS and YYNGEE. Trimming left V 0 bases short and J 2 bases short, with 8 bases between. The CDR3 coding sequence is TGTGCCAGCAGCGTAGAGGGGAAGACTAATGAAAAACTGTTTTTT. It is translated as CASSVEGKTNEKLFF.

In DNA, the CDR3 is TGTGCCAGCAGCGTGGGACGGCAGTCCCGCGAGCAGTACTTC. It translates to CASSVGRQSREQYF. V gene TRBV9 combines with J gene TRBJ2-7; D may match TRBD1 or TRBD2 (5 bases each). Germline lookup yields CDR1 SGDLS and CDR2 YYNGEE. Between the trimmed V and J ends, which lost 2 bases and 6 bases, there was a span of 15 bases. The CDR3 runs 14 residues.

This clone was detected only once. V and J are TRBV28 and TRBJ1-4; D is ambiguous. The CDR3 has 15 residues. V dropped 5 bases and J dropped 0 bases, with 10 bases sitting between them. CDR1 and CDR2 (germline): MDHEN, SYDVKM. The CDR3 protein is CASSRGRSTNEKLFF. In DNA form, the CDR3 reads TGTGCCAGCAGTCGCGGACGGTCAACTAATGAAAAACTGTTTTTT.

The chain links TRBV7-2 to TRBJ2-1; D possibly corresponds to TRBD2 (5 bases). CDR1 and CDR2 (germline): SGHTA, FQGNSA. The CDR3 loop spans 14 amino acids. V dropped 1 base and J dropped 5 bases, with 9 bases sitting between them. The CDR3 DNA follows: TGTGCCAGCAGCTTAGTTACCGGGGACAATGAGCAGTTCTTC. Residues: CASSLVTGDNEQFF.

The chain links TRBV30 to TRBJ1-6; tentative D call: TRBD1 (6 bases). The germline V gene has CDR1 GTSNPN and CDR2 SVGIG (reference sequence). The CDR3 is made up of 13 amino acids. V lost 7 bases and J lost 4, with 11 bases in between. The CDR3 DNA sequence: TGTGCCTCGGACAGCCGATATAATTCACCCCTCCACTTT. As protein: CASDSRYNSPLHF.

With regard to this clone: An end of the junction differs from the germline gene, which may be a read error. The sample has other DNA sequences that encode this CDR3 too. The chain combines TRBV2 with TRBJ2-2; the D is unclear. CDR3 length: 15 residues. Germline V lookup: CDR1 SNHLY, CDR2 FYNNEI. CDR3 loop: CASSSSQYPTGELFF. For the CDR3, the DNA is TGTGCTAGCAGCTCGTCCCAATACCCCACCGGGGAGCTGTTTTTT.

The chain has TRBV10-3 and TRBJ1-4; D uncertain. Trimming cost V 8 bases and J 1 base, with 5 bases left between them. Per germline, CDR1 ENHRY and CDR2 SYGVKD. The CDR3 covers 12 residues. The CDR3 DNA sequence: TGTGCCATCGGGGAAACTAATGAAAAACTGTTTTTT. It specifies CAIGETNEKLFF.